The TCR beta chain described here comes from a study of CXCR3-negative and CXCR3-positive naive CD8 T cells. Points from the study as a whole: Naive cells, whether CXCR3-negative or CXCR3-positive, had similar TRBV-TRBJ usage, while memory cells differed. A higher hydrophobicity marked the TRB CDR3s of CXCR3-positive naive cells versus CXCR3-negative naive cells. Cryopreserved cells partially lost CXCR3 expression, and fresh PBMCs were used in most assays. Between one naive subset and the other, surface CD5 was comparable, and TCR strength was inferred from TRB CDR3 properties.

Researchers reported sorting every CD8+ T cell subset in triplicate, 300,000 cells per sort. Turning to this clonotype: Its antigen remains unidentified.

The libraries of TRB cDNA were constructed through 5' RACE using UMI labels. From the 5' RACE reads, TCRdb lists one entry per CDR3 protein and no DNA. Recorded for this sample: tens of thousands of distinct CDR3 sequences. CDR3 length equals 15 residues. The chain has TRBV12-3 or TRBV12-4 and TRBJ2-7; TCRdb gives TRBD1 as the D gene, but with no DNA this cannot be confirmed. The specimen was naive CXCR3+ CD8+ T cells from blood. Subset described: CD45RO-CCR7+CD27+CD95- naive CD8+ T cells expressing CXCR3 (TNR3+). The TCR comes from a human donor in good health. Some clones in this sample may be carry-over from other donors' samples. The CDR3 sequence is CASSSQGIGLYEQYF.